A selection of T cell receptor beta chains follows, all from one sample in a study of PD-1 blockade in mismatch repair-deficient tumors. Repertoires were generated with immunoSEQ multiplex PCR, while TCRdb's copy carries only in-frame clones and drops some. The profile covers around 120,000 clones, with 88% appearing a single time and about 12% taken by the ten largest. The specimen was peripheral blood, collected 72 weeks after starting pembrolizumab. The receptors come from an adult with mismatch repair-deficient cancer. Both conserved end residues are part of each CDR3. A D gene is named only where the DNA matches it firmly. Expanded clones get a size class; other rows say once, few or many, or leave the size out.

J | V | size | D | CDR3 | DNA
TRBJ1-1 | TRBV27 | . | . | CASSLTNMNTEAFF | TGTGCCAGCAGTTTGACAAACATGAACACTGAAGCTTTCTTT
TRBJ2-3 | TRBV9 | . | TRBD1 | CASSVATGMGTDTQYF | TGTGCCAGCAGCGTAGCGACAGGGATGGGCACAGATACGCAGTATTTT
TRBJ1-1 | TRBV27 | . | . | CATRGIGQSGRAFF | TGTGCCACCAGAGGGATAGGACAGTCCGGTAGGGCTTTCTTT
TRBJ1-5 | TRBV5-6 | . | . | CASSVKPGLDQPQHF | TGTGCCAGCAGCGTGAAGCCGGGTCTGGATCAGCCCCAGCATTTT
TRBJ2-2 | TRBV4-1 | . | TRBD2 | CASSQGLAGGPGTGELFF | TGCGCCAGCAGCCAAGGACTAGCGGGAGGGCCGGGCACCGGGGAGCTGTTTTTT
TRBJ2-5 | TRBV7-9 | once | TRBD2 | CASSLEGTSNPYQETQYF | TGTGCCAGCAGCTTAGAAGGGACTAGCAATCCGTACCAAGAGACCCAGTACTTC
TRBJ2-2 | TRBV9 | . | . | CASSVGWGADGELFF | TGTGCCAGCAGCGTAGGCTGGGGCGCCGACGGGGAGCTGTTTTTT
TRBJ1-1 | TRBV29-1 | . | . | CSVEQGNTEAFF | TGCAGCGTTGAACAGGGGAACACTGAAGCTTTCTTT
TRBJ2-3 | TRBV13 | . | TRBD2 | CASSLEGLAVSRTDTQYF | TGTGCCAGCAGCTTAGAGGGACTAGCGGTCTCTAGAACAGATACGCAGTATTTT
TRBJ2-7 | TRBV4-1 | . | . | CASSQGPAPAYEQYF | TGCGCCAGCAGCCAAGGCCCCGCGCCCGCCTACGAGCAGTACTTC
TRBJ2-7 | TRBV11-2 | . | . | CASSFRSYEQYF | TGTGCCAGCAGCTTCCGGTCCTACGAGCAGTACTTC
TRBJ2-5 | TRBV7-2 | . | . | CASSPEGGWVQETQYF | TGTGCCAGCAGCCCAGAGGGGGGATGGGTCCAAGAGACCCAGTACTTC
TRBJ2-2 | TRBV18 | . | . | CASSGGFGTGELFF | TGTGCCAGCTCCGGGGGATTCGGCACCGGGGAGCTGTTTTTT
TRBJ2-1 | TRBV5-1 | few | . | CASSLGYEQFF | TGCGCCAGCAGCTTGGGTTATGAGCAGTTCTTC
TRBJ2-3 | TRBV29-1 | . | TRBD1 | CSADRGGTDTQYF | TGCAGCGCAGACAGGGGCGGAACAGATACGCAGTATTTT
TRBJ2-7 | TRBV15 | . | TRBD1 | CATSRERQGAEQYF | TGTGCCACCAGCAGAGAAAGACAGGGGGCCGAGCAGTACTTC
TRBJ2-5 | TRBV14 | . | TRBD2 | CASSPAGGRIKTQYF | TGTGCCAGCAGTCCAGCGGGGGGTAGGATAAAGACCCAGTACTTC
TRBJ2-7 | TRBV4-2 | . | . | CASSQRGSSVYEQYF | TGTGCCAGCAGCCAAAGAGGGTCCTCGGTCTACGAGCAGTACTTC
TRBJ2-1 | TRBV2 | . | . | CASSEARNSNEQFF | TGTGCCAGCAGTGAAGCGCGTAATTCCAATGAGCAGTTCTTC
TRBJ2-7 | TRBV4-1 | . | TRBD2 | CASSQDATGTRAHEQYF | TGCGCCAGCAGCCAAGACGCAACCGGGACTAGGGCTCACGAGCAGTACTTC
TRBJ2-5 | TRBV19 | . | TRBD1 | CARQGYQETQYF | TGTGCCAGACAGGGGTACCAAGAGACCCAGTACTTC
TRBJ1-1 | TRBV27 | . | . | CASSLGPQPRTEAFF | TGTGCCAGCAGTTTAGGCCCCCAGCCACGAACTGAAGCTTTCTTT
TRBJ2-3 | TRBV27 | . | TRBD1 | CASSLQTGGDTQYF | TGTGCCAGCAGTTTACAAACAGGGGGGGATACGCAGTATTTT
TRBJ1-2 | TRBV14 | . | . | CASSQTQGSYGYTF | TGTGCCAGCAGCCAGACCCAGGGGAGCTATGGCTACACCTTC
TRBJ1-1 | TRBV6-6 | . | TRBD1 | CASSYSTGARTEAFF | TGTGCCAGCAGTTACTCCACAGGGGCGAGGACTGAAGCTTTCTTT
TRBJ2-3 | TRBV2 | . | . | CASSESFWDTDTQYF | TGTGCCAGCAGTGAAAGTTTTTGGGACACAGATACGCAGTATTTT
TRBJ1-1 | TRBV9 | . | . | CASSVAGNTEAFF | TGTGCCAGCAGCGTAGCTGGGAATACTGAAGCTTTCTTT
TRBJ2-7 | TRBV27 | . | . | CATKGGLSVHEQYF | TGTGCCACCAAGGGGGGGCTCTCTGTCCACGAGCAGTACTTC
TRBJ2-2 | TRBV30 | many | TRBD1 | CAWSKGTEVGELFF | TGTGCCTGGAGTAAGGGGACAGAGGTCGGGGAGCTGTTTTTT
TRBJ1-2 | TRBV5-6 | . | TRBD1 | CASSLGDRGLYGYTF | TGTGCCAGCAGCCTGGGGGACAGGGGGCTCTATGGCTACACCTTC
TRBJ1-1 | TRBV10-3 | . | . | CAISESGGRATEAFF | TGTGCCATCAGTGAGTCTGGAGGCAGGGCCACTGAAGCTTTCTTT
TRBJ2-5 | TRBV12-5 | . | . | CASGSPLKETQYF | TGTGCTAGTGGTTCGCCCCTTAAGGAGACCCAGTACTTC
TRBJ2-1 | TRBV19 | . | . | CASSIWRGNEQFF | TGTGCCAGTAGTATCTGGAGGGGCAATGAGCAGTTCTTC
TRBJ2-3 | TRBV9 | . | TRBD1 | CASSAGQSSTDTQYF | TGTGCCAGCAGCGCGGGACAGTCTAGCACAGATACGCAGTATTTT
TRBJ1-3 | TRBV5-1 | . | TRBD1 | CASSSTQGQGAGNTIYF | TGCGCCAGCAGCTCAACCCAGGGACAGGGGGCCGGAAACACCATATATTTT
TRBJ2-7 | TRBV5-6 | . | . | CASSLIGVEYEQYF | TGTGCCAGCAGCTTGATCGGGGTGGAATACGAGCAGTACTTC
TRBJ2-7 | TRBV10-3 | . | TRBD2 | CAISESTSGRAGTSYEQYF | TGTGCCATCAGTGAGTCGACTAGCGGGAGGGCCGGGACCTCCTACGAGCAGTACTTC
TRBJ1-2 | TRBV10-3 | . | TRBD1 | CAISPKDRGIINGYTF | TGTGCCATCAGTCCCAAGGACAGGGGGATAATAAATGGCTACACCTTC
TRBJ1-2 | TRBV9 | . | . | CASSVGWVPYGYTF | TGTGCCAGCAGCGTAGGTTGGGTCCCATATGGCTACACCTTC
TRBJ2-3 | TRBV4-1 | once | TRBD2 | CASSQGRLAGGHTKSSTDTQYF | TGCGCCAGCAGCCAAGGCCGGCTAGCGGGAGGCCATACCAAGTCTAGCACAGATACGCAGTATTTT
TRBJ2-7 | TRBV6-1 | few | . | CASSEEGGSSYEQYF | TGTGCCAGCAGTGAAGAGGGGGGTAGCTCCTACGAGCAGTACTTC
TRBJ2-3 | TRBV27 | . | . | CASSFGGRLTDTQYF | TGTGCCAGCAGTTTTGGGGGGAGACTCACAGATACGCAGTATTTT
TRBJ2-5 | TRBV19 | once | . | CASSFGDREQETQYF | TGTGCCAGTAGTTTCGGAGACAGAGAACAAGAGACCCAGTACTTC
TRBJ2-5 | TRBV14 | . | . | CASSQDLTQPSQETQYF | TGTGCCAGCAGCCAAGATCTTACCCAACCCTCCCAAGAGACCCAGTACTTC